The 5 T cell receptor beta chains below all came from one sample that was sequenced in a study of shared clonotypes between healthy human individuals. CD8 cells classed as naive were CD45RO-negative and positively selected for CCR7, excluding terminally differentiated effector memory CD45RA+ cells. TCRdb keeps only in-frame clones here, not all; method: immunoSEQ multiplex PCR. The table lists roughly 2,000,000 clones, just under 95% of them singletons. Sequenced: naive CD8+ T cells from PBMCs. These receptor sequences come from a man aged 18 to 30 in good health. Some clones in this sample may be carry-over from other donors' samples.

This clone was seen just once. V and J are TRBV4-2 and TRBJ2-1; the D gene could be TRBD1 or TRBD2 (5 bases each). Per the germline V gene, CDR1 is LGHNA and CDR2 is YNFKEQ. V gave up 6 bases and J gave up 0 bases, with 15 bases separating them. This CDR3 contains 16 residues. The CDR3 bases are TGTGCCAGCAGGGACACGCGGGTTAGCTCCTACAATGAGCAGTTCTTC. Translated: CASRDTRVSSYNEQFF.

The genes are TRBV6-6 and TRBJ2-7; D remains unclear. This CDR3 comprises 12 residues. Deletions cut 4 bases from V and 5 bases from J, with 9 bases between. Germline CDR1 is MNHNY and CDR2 is SVGAGI (reference sequence). The CDR3 coding sequence is TGTGCCAGCAGTTCGATCCCCCACGAGCAGTACTTC. Its protein is CASSSIPHEQYF.

CDR3 DNA: TGTGCCAGCAGGGTGGACAGGGAGCATGGCTACACCTTC. Its protein product is CASRVDREHGYTF. The chain recombines TRBV6-1 with TRBJ1-2; 8 bases line up with TRBD1. This CDR3 spans 13 amino acids. Germline CDR1 MNHNS, CDR2 SASEGT. After removal of 6 bases from V and 6 bases from J, the junction contained 6 bases not matched to a gene.

This rearrangement joins TRBV29-1 to TRBJ1-5; 9 bases align to TRBD1. This CDR3 has 12 residues. The germline V gene has CDR1 SQVTM and CDR2 ANQGSEA. With 6 bases clipped from V and 6 bases from J, the junction kept 3 bases outside the gene matches. The CDR3 nucleotides read TGCAGCGTGTTGACAGGGGGTCAGCCCCAGCATTTT. This translates into CSVLTGGQPQHF.

V gene TRBV27 combines with J gene TRBJ2-1; D perhaps matches TRBD2 (5 bases). Trimming left V 5 bases short and J 0 bases short, with 11 bases between. The CDR3 loop spans 15 amino acids. CDR1 and CDR2 (germline): MNHEY, SMNVEV (reference sequence). CDR3 nucleotide sequence: TGTGCCAGCAGTAACGGGGTTAGCTCCTACAATGAGCAGTTCTTC. Translating gives CASSNGVSSYNEQFF.